Listed here are 14 T cell receptor beta chains from one sample, sequenced in a study of graft-versus-host responses after intestinal transplantation. The antigens for these receptors are not known. TCRdb's table, derived via immunoSEQ multiplex PCR, lists solely in-frame clones and lacks some. The table records about 97,000 clones, around 93% of them present only once. The specimen was unstimulated CD8+ T cells sorted from spleen or lymph node cells, collected before transplant. The origin of the receptors is a human donor who was the organ donor for an intestinal transplant.

J is TRBJ1-4 and V is TRBV4-2; perhaps TRBD1 as D (5 bases). CDR3 length: 16 residues. From germline, CDR1 is LGHNA and CDR2 YNFKEQ. V lost 1 base and J lost 7, with 16 bases in between. CDR3 sequence (DNA): TGTGCCAGCAGCCAAGGGTTGACAGCGATGCCTGAAAAACTGTTTTTT. As protein: CASSQGLTAMPEKLFF.

The rearrangement links TRBV29-1 to TRBJ1-2; a possible D gene is TRBD1 (6 bases). CDR3 size: 14 residues. Germline V gene data show CDR1 as SQVTM and CDR2 as ANQGSEA. Trimming stripped 4 bases from V and 2 bases from J, with 14 bases between. The CDR3 sequence: CSVVVPDSNYGYTF. The CDR3 coding sequence is TGCAGCGTTGTGGTACCGGACAGCAACTATGGCTACACCTTC. Full variable domain (outside the CDR3, taken from reference TRBV29-1 and TRBJ1-2): SAVISQKPSRDICQRGTSLTIQCQVDSQVTMMFWYRQQPGQSLTLIATANQGSEATYESGFVIDKFPISRPNLTFSTLTVSNMSPEDSSIYLCSVVVPDSNYGYTFGSGTRLTVV.

This sequence joins TRBV27 and TRBJ2-7; 7 nucleotides line up with TRBD1. Germline CDR1 and CDR2: MNHEY and SMNVEV (reference sequence). This CDR3 is built from 14 residues. Trimming removed 5 bases from V and 3 bases from J; junction bases left unmatched: 7. In nucleotides, the CDR3 is TGTGCCAGCAGTGGGACAGAAAATTTCTACGAGCAGTACTTC. Residues: CASSGTENFYEQYF.

This chain connects TRBV5-1 to TRBJ2-2, with D possibly matching TRBD1 (6 bases). V shed 4 bases and J shed 3 bases, with 13 bases lying between them. Germline V gene sequence: CDR1 SGHRS, CDR2 YFSETQ. The CDR3 runs 15 residues. CDR3: CASSRQVLYTGELFF. CDR3 sequence (DNA): TGCGCCAGCAGCCGACAGGTACTTTACACCGGGGAGCTGTTTTTT.

This sequence joins TRBV19 and TRBJ1-5; TRBD1 is a possible D gene (5 bases). Trimming stripped 4 bases from V and 0 bases from J, with 13 bases between. The CDR3 is 16 amino acids. In germline, CDR1 is LNHDA, CDR2 SQIVND (reference sequence). CDR3 loop: CASSNMSGCSNQPQHF. CDR3 DNA: TGTGCCAGTAGTAACATGTCAGGGTGTAGCAATCAGCCCCAGCATTTT.

CDR3 sequence (DNA): TGTGCCAGCAGCGAAACTCAGGGTTCGGGCTATGGCTACACCTTC. Its translation: CASSETQGSGYGYTF. The chain links TRBV7-6 to TRBJ1-2; D is possibly TRBD1 (5 bases). The V gene lost 5 bases and the J gene lost 4 bases, with 17 bases spanning the gap. Germline-derived CDR1 and CDR2 are SGHVS and FNYEAQ. The CDR3 loop spans 15 amino acids.

The CDR3 loop is CASRREGEGLREQYF. The DNA for the CDR3 is TGTGCCAGCAGACGCGAAGGGGAGGGCCTTCGAGAGCAGTACTTC. The rearrangement uses TRBV28 and TRBJ2-7; 7 bases line up with TRBD2. The CDR3 totals 15 residues. V dropped 6 bases and J dropped 7; count of bases not matched to a gene: 15. CDR1 is MDHEN and CDR2 is SYDVKM in the germline V gene.

The chain links TRBV28 to TRBJ2-7; D is ambiguous. Trimming took off 3 bases at V and 0 bases at J, with 12 bases between the two ends. The CDR3 consists of 15 residues. The germline gives CDR1 MDHEN, CDR2 SYDVKM. CDR3 protein: CASSFPGDPSYEQYF. CDR3 bases: TGTGCCAGCAGTTTTCCCGGAGACCCCTCCTACGAGCAGTACTTC.

This clone was found a few times. The chain recombines TRBV5-6 with TRBJ2-7, with 8 bases identical to TRBD2. Germline CDR1 is SGHDT and CDR2 is YYEEEE. Losses at the gene ends were 4 bases for V and 2 bases for J; bases not matched to a gene: 11. The CDR3 loop spans 16 amino acids. The CDR3 sequence is CASSALLAEHPYEQYF. CDR3 DNA sequence: TGTGCCAGCAGCGCCTTACTAGCGGAACACCCCTACGAGCAGTACTTC.

In DNA, the CDR3 is TGTGCCAGCACCCCCCCGTCGGGTACGCAGTATTTT. Its translation is CASTPPSGTQYF. The chain joins TRBV6-5 to TRBJ2-3, with D hard to call. Germline lookup yields CDR1 MNHEY and CDR2 SVGAGI. Trimming took off 7 bases at V and 8 bases at J, with 13 bases between the two ends. The CDR3 consists of 12 residues.

This clone was recorded only once. J is TRBJ1-4 and V is TRBV19, with D uncertain. The CDR3 runs to 15 residues. Per germline, CDR1 LNHDA and CDR2 SQIVND (reference sequence). The V end lost 6 bases, the J end lost 0 bases, and 11 bases lay between the germline ends. The DNA for the CDR3 is TGTGCCAGTAGCCTCGACGGAGCAACTAATGAAAAACTGTTTTTT. Translating gives CASSLDGATNEKLFF.

V usage is TRBV7-7 and J usage is TRBJ1-4, with D maybe TRBD1 (5 bases). V was trimmed by 5 bases and J by 1 base, leaving 8 bases between them. CDR1 is SSHAT and CDR2 is FNYEAQ in the germline V gene (reference sequence). The CDR3 has 14 amino acids. CDR3 nucleotides: TGTGCCAGCAGCCAGACAGAAACTAATGAAAAACTGTTTTTT. It encodes CASSQTETNEKLFF.

The rearrangement uses TRBV29-1 and TRBJ1-1; maybe TRBD1 (5 bases). Trimming removed 1 base at V and 4 bases at J, with 19 bases between. The CDR3 length is 16 residues. Per germline, CDR1 SQVTM and CDR2 ANQGSEA. CDR3 region: CSVEVADSAPGTEAFF. The CDR3 bases are TGCAGCGTTGAAGTCGCCGACAGCGCCCCGGGCACTGAAGCTTTCTTT.

The chain has TRBV29-1 and TRBJ1-1, with 7 bases aligning to TRBD1. V lost 6 bases to trimming and J lost 7 bases; unmatched junction nucleotides: 5. The CDR3 covers 11 residues. Germline values: CDR1 SQVTM, CDR2 ANQGSEA. The CDR3 coding sequence is TGCAGCGTAGACGGACAGGTTGAAGCTTTCTTT. It translates to CSVDGQVEAFF. Complete variable domain (other parts from reference TRBV29-1 and TRBJ1-1): SAVISQKPSRDICQRGTSLTIQCQVDSQVTMMFWYRQQPGQSLTLIATANQGSEATYESGFVIDKFPISRPNLTFSTLTVSNMSPEDSSIYLCSVDGQVEAFFGQGTRLTVV.